Presented here are 23 T cell receptor beta chains from one specimen sequenced in a study of blood T cells in healthy people across ages. Using a J-beta primer mix together with a sample-barcoded 5' primer, a second PCR was run for roughly 7 to 12 cycles. MiXCR was run by TCRdb on the 5' RACE reads, yielding one entry per CDR3 protein. The sample lists about 780,000 distinct CDR3 sequences; about half were seen once. The sample was blood. The receptor source for this set is a man at least 80 years old in good health.

J is TRBJ2-1 and V is TRBV20-1, with TRBD1 as a possible D gene (6 bases). Germline V gene data show CDR1 as DFQATT and CDR2 as SNEGSKA (reference sequence). The CDR3 is made up of 13 amino acids. Trimming shortened V by 3 bases and J by 4 bases, and 10 bases separated the two germline ends. CDR3 in amino acids: CSASRQGYNEQFF. The CDR3 DNA follows: TGCAGTGCTAGTAGGCAGGGGTACAATGAGCAGTTCTTC.

V gene TRBV12-3 or TRBV12-4 combines with J gene TRBJ2-5, with D perhaps matching TRBD1 (6 bases). The CDR3 consists of 12 residues. V lost 9 bases and J lost 5, with 13 bases in between. The CDR3 DNA follows: TGTGCCAGTACCACAGGGACCGAGACCCAGTACTTC. Translating gives CASTTGTETQYF.

This clonotype was found a few times. The gene calls are TRBV20-1 and TRBJ1-6; TRBD1 agrees at 8 bases. The J segment lost 9 bases and the V segment lost 3 bases, leaving 7 bases of the junction unmatched. Germline CDR1 is DFQATT and CDR2 is SNEGSKA (reference sequence). The CDR3 loop spans 14 amino acids. The CDR3, as DNA: TGCAGTGCTAGCCCGGACAGGGTGGGTTCACCCCTCCACTTT. As protein: CSASPDRVGSPLHF.

The sample holds a few counts of this clonotype. CDR3 in amino acids: CASSVTAGAGEQYF. In DNA, the CDR3 is TGCGCCAGCAGCGTAACAGCGGGAGCGGGGGAGCAGTACTTC. The rearrangement links TRBV5-1 to TRBJ2-7, with 8 bases aligning to TRBD2. This CDR3 is built from 14 residues. V lost 4 bases to trimming and J lost 7 bases; unmatched junction nucleotides: 10. From germline, CDR1 is SGHRS and CDR2 YFSETQ.

The chain is built from TRBV30 and TRBJ2-3; the D gene is possibly TRBD2 (5 bases). The germline V gene has CDR1 GTSNPN and CDR2 SVGIG (reference sequence). The CDR3 is made up of 12 amino acids. The ends were cut back, 0 bases at V and 10 bases at J, with 11 bases in the middle. The CDR3 region is CAWSVAVRSQYF. For the CDR3, the DNA is TGTGCCTGGAGTGTAGCGGTCCGTTCGCAGTATTTT.

A few counts support this clonotype. The V gene is TRBV3-1, the J gene TRBJ2-5, with D maybe TRBD2 (7 bases). The CDR3 consists of 16 residues. V lost 0 bases, J lost 5 bases, and 16 bases lay in between. Germline V CDR1 and CDR2: LGHDT, YNNKEL (reference sequence). CDR3 sequence: CASSQEAGAPRETQYF. The CDR3 DNA is TGTGCCAGCAGCCAAGAGGCGGGGGCCCCACGGGAGACCCAGTACTTC.

The chain combines TRBV18 with TRBJ2-7; 11 nucleotides agree with TRBD2. The CDR3 has 17 residues. V was clipped by 6 bases and J by 1 base; unmatched bases: 11. From germline, CDR1 is KGHSH and CDR2 LQKENI. The CDR3 nucleotides read TGTGCCAGCTCCCGCACTACCGGGACTAGCGGTTCCTACGAGCAGTACTTC. Its translation is CASSRTTGTSGSYEQYF.

This chain links TRBV4-1 with TRBJ2-3; D is uncertain. The ends were cut back, 3 bases at V and 4 bases at J, with 11 bases in the middle. Germline CDR1 reads MGHRA; CDR2 reads YSYEKL. The CDR3 has 14 amino acids. In DNA, the CDR3 is TGCGCCAGCAGCCATCCCAGCGAGGCAGATACGCAGTATTTT. Its translation: CASSHPSEADTQYF.

Worth noting for this clonotype: Germline is not matched at one junction end, which may reflect a read error. The V and J genes are TRBV7-6 and TRBJ2-7, with 8 bases identical to TRBD1. Germline CDR1 SGHVS, CDR2 FNYEAQ. The CDR3 loop spans 16 amino acids. The CDR3 loop is CASSLYQTGQGGEQYF. In DNA, the CDR3 is TGCGCCAGCAGCTTATACCAGACCGGACAGGGTGGGGAGCAGTACTTC.

This clonotype was seen many times. This chain links TRBV29-1 with TRBJ2-5, with 7 bases that match TRBD2. The CDR3 is made up of 18 amino acids. Germline V gene lookup returns CDR1 SQVTM and CDR2 ANQGSEA. V was clipped by 1 base and J by 5 bases; unmatched bases: 19. CDR3 sequence reads: CSVEGPETSRLRWETQYF. CDR3 DNA sequence: TGCAGCGTTGAAGGGCCCGAGACTAGCAGACTCCGATGGGAGACCCAGTACTTC.

The rearrangement uses TRBV6-2 or TRBV6-3 and TRBJ2-1; TRBD1 matches 9 bases. The germline V gene encodes CDR1 MNHEY and CDR2 SVGEGT. With V trimmed by 3 bases and J by 1 base, 10 bases remained unmatched. The CDR3 is 18 amino acids. CDR3 amino acids: CASSYHRGTGRSYNEQFF. Written as DNA, the CDR3 is TGTGCCAGCAGTTATCATCGCGGGACAGGGAGGTCCTACAATGAGCAGTTCTTC.

This sequence joins TRBV18 and TRBJ2-1; 10 bases match TRBD1. Trimming removed 4 bases from V and 8 bases from J; junction bases left unmatched: 8. Per the germline V gene, CDR1 is KGHSH and CDR2 is LQKENI. CDR3 length: 15 residues. The CDR3 DNA sequence: TGTGCCAGCTCACGAACGACAGGGGGCCGCGATGAGCAGTTCTTC. Translating gives CASSRTTGGRDEQFF. Supplemented by reference TRBV18 and TRBJ2-1, the full variable domain reads NAGVMQNPRHLVRRRGQEARLRCSPMKGHSHVYWYRQLPEEGLKFMVYLQKENIIDESGMPKERFSAEFPKEGPSILRIQQVVRGDSAAYFCASSRTTGGRDEQFFGPGTRLTVL.

This chain joins TRBV24-1 and TRBJ2-1, with D tentatively TRBD2 (7 bases). Germline values: CDR1 KGHDR, CDR2 SFDVKD. The CDR3 extends over 15 amino acids. Trimming shortened V by 0 bases and J by 7 bases, and 12 bases separated the two germline ends. CDR3 loop: CATSDLWGGRNEQFF. The CDR3, as DNA: TGTGCCACCAGTGATTTGTGGGGGGGGCGTAATGAGCAGTTCTTC.

This sequence joins TRBV12-3 or TRBV12-4 and TRBJ2-3, with 11 bases that match TRBD1. The CDR3 totals 18 residues. After removal of 6 bases from V and 2 bases from J, the junction contained 13 bases not matched to a gene. Written as DNA, the CDR3 is TGTGCCAGCAGCCTGACACCCGGGACAGGGGGGTTCACAGATACGCAGTATTTT. Its protein is CASSLTPGTGGFTDTQYF.

V usage is TRBV20-1 and J usage is TRBJ1-1; the match to TRBD1 covers 8 bases. This CDR3 spans 16 amino acids. Germline loops: CDR1 DFQATT, CDR2 SNEGSKA (reference sequence). V shed 4 bases, J shed 3 bases, and the junction held 13 bases outside the gene matches. For the CDR3, the DNA is TGCAGTGCTAAGATGGACCGACAGGGGCCGTACACTGAAGCTTTCTTT. Translating it yields CSAKMDRQGPYTEAFF.

The rearrangement joins TRBV5-1 to TRBJ2-7; D perhaps matches TRBD1 (5 bases). This CDR3 is built from 15 residues. V was shortened by 4 bases and J by 0 bases, with 14 bases between the two germline ends. Per the germline V gene, CDR1 is SGHRS and CDR2 is YFSETQ. CDR3 nucleotides: TGCGCCAGCAGCGGAAGACACAGGAGCTCCTACGAGCAGTACTTC. It yields the protein CASSGRHRSSYEQYF.

This clonotype was found a few times. This rearrangement joins TRBV10-3 to TRBJ2-5; 8 positions agree with TRBD1. Germline V gene data show CDR1 as ENHRY and CDR2 as SYGVKD. This CDR3 comprises 14 residues. With V trimmed by 10 bases and J by 3 bases, 10 bases remained unmatched. The DNA of the CDR3 is TGTGCCAGCTCCCCGGGACAGGACAAAGAGACCCAGTACTTC. Residues: CASSPGQDKETQYF.

This clonotype came up a few times. The chain couples TRBV28 to TRBJ1-2; D is unresolved. CDR3 length: 12 residues. V was cut by 8 bases and J by 2 bases, with 9 bases left in between. Germline V gene sequence: CDR1 MDHEN, CDR2 SYDVKM. The CDR3 nucleotides read TGTGCCAGCTCCGAAGGGAACTATGGCTACACCTTC. Translation gives CASSEGNYGYTF.

The chain has TRBV2 and TRBJ2-4; D is ambiguous. Per the germline V gene, CDR1 is SNHLY and CDR2 is FYNNEI. The CDR3 is made up of 17 amino acids. V was cut by 0 bases and J by 5 bases, with 17 bases left in between. For the CDR3, the DNA is TGTGCCAGCAGTGAAGCGTCTGTTAGTGCGGCCGAAAACATTCAGTACTTC. Protein product: CASSEASVSAAENIQYF.

J is TRBJ2-7 and V is TRBV4-3, with D uncertain. Trimming removed 1 base at V and 0 bases at J, with 19 bases between. The CDR3 consists of 18 residues. Germline loops: CDR1 LGHNA, CDR2 YSLEER. The CDR3 reads CASSQGLARTVSSYEQYF. In DNA form, the CDR3 reads TGCGCCAGCAGCCAAGGTTTGGCCCGGACGGTGAGCTCCTACGAGCAGTACTTC.

The genes are TRBV28 and TRBJ2-7; possibly TRBD1 or TRBD2 for D (5 bases each). V lost 8 bases and J lost 1, with 15 bases in between. The CDR3 covers 14 residues. Germline loops: CDR1 MDHEN, CDR2 SYDVKM. For the CDR3, the DNA is TGTGCCAGCGGGACGAGGGAGACATCCTACGAGCAGTACTTC. It codes for CASGTRETSYEQYF.

J is TRBJ2-3 and V is TRBV7-2; 11 bases agree with TRBD2. This CDR3 has 20 amino acids. Per the germline V gene, CDR1 is SGHTA and CDR2 is FQGNSA. The V and J ends lost 1 base and 4 bases, in that order; junction bases with no gene match: 16. The CDR3 DNA reads TGTGCCAGCAGCTTAGTGTTCGGTAGCGGGAGGGCCTGGGGGCCAGATACGCAGTATTTT. This translates into CASSLVFGSGRAWGPDTQYF.

The V call is TRBV30, the J call TRBJ1-1; D might be TRBD1 (5 bases). Germline V CDR1 and CDR2: GTSNPN, SVGIG (reference sequence). The CDR3 is 11 residues long. Trimming pared 7 bases from V and 7 bases from J, leaving 13 bases between. This CDR3 is CAYAREVEAFF. The CDR3 DNA is TGTGCCTACGCCAGGGAGGTTGAAGCTTTCTTT.